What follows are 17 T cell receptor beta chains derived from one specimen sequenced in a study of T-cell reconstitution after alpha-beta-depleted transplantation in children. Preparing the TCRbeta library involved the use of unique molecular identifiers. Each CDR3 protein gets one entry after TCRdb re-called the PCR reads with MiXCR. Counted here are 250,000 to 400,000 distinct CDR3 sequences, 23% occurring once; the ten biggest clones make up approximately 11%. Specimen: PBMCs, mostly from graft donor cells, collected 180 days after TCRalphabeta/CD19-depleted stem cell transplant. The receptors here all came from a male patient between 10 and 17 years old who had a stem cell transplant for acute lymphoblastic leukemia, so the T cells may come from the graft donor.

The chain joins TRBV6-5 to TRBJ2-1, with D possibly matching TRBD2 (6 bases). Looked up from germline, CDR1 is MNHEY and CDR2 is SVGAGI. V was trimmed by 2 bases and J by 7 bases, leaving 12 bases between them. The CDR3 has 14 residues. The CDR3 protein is CASSYGLARNEQFF. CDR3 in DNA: TGTGCCAGCAGTTACGGGCTAGCGCGGAATGAGCAGTTCTTC.

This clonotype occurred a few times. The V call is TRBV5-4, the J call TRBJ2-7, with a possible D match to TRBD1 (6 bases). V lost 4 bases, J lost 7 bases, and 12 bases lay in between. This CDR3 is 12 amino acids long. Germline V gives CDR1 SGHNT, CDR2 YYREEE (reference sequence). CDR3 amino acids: CASSQGTGEQYF. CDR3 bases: TGTGCCAGCAGCCAGGGGACGGGGGAGCAGTACTTC.

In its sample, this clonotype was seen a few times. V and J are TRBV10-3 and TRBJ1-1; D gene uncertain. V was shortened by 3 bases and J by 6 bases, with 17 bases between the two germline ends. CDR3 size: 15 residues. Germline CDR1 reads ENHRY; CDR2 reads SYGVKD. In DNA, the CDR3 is TGTGCCATCAGTGATCGCACTACAGAGACACCTGAAGCTTTCTTT. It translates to CAISDRTTETPEAFF.

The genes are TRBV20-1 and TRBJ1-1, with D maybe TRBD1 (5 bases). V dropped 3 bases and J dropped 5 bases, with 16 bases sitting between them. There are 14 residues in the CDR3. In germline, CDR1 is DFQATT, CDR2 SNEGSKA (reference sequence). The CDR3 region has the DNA TGCAGTGCTAGTTGGGTGGCAGGGAGGACTGAAGCTTTCTTT. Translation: CSASWVAGRTEAFF.

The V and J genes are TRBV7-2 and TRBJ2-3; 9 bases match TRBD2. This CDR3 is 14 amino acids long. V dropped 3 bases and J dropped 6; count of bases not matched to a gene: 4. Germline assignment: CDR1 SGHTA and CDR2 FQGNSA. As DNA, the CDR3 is TGTGCCAGCAGCTTCGGGACTAGCTCGGATACGCAGTATTTT. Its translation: CASSFGTSSDTQYF. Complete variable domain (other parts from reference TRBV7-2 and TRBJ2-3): GAGVSQSPSNKVTEKGKDVELRCDPISGHTALYWYRQSLGQGLEFLIYFQGNSAPDKSGLPSDRFSAERTGGSVSTLTIQRTQQEDSAVYLCASSFGTSSDTQYFGPGTRLTVL.

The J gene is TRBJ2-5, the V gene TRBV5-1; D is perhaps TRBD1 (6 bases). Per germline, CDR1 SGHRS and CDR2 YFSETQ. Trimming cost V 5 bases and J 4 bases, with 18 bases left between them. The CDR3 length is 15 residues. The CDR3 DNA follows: TGCGCCAGCAGGGACCATACAGGGAAGGGAGAGACCCAGTACTTC. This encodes CASRDHTGKGETQYF.

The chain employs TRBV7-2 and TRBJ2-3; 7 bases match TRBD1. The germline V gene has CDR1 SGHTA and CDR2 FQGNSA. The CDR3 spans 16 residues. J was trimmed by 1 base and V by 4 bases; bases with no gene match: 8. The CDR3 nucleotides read TGTGCCAGCAGCTCCCGACAGGGTTGGGGCACAGATACGCAGTATTTT. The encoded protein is CASSSRQGWGTDTQYF.

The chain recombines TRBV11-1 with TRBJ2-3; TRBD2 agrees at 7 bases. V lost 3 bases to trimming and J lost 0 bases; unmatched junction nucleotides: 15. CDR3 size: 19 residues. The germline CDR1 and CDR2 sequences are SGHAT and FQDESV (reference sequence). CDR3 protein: CASSFTRRWRESSTDTQYF. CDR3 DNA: TGTGCCAGCAGCTTCACCCGTCGCTGGCGGGAGTCTAGCACAGATACGCAGTATTTT. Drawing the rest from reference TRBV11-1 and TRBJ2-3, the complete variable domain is EAEVAQSPRYKITEKSQAVAFWCDPISGHATLYWYRQILGQGPELLVQFQDESVVDDSQLPKDRFSAERLKGVDSTLKIQPAELGDSAMYLCASSFTRRWRESSTDTQYFGPGTRLTVL.

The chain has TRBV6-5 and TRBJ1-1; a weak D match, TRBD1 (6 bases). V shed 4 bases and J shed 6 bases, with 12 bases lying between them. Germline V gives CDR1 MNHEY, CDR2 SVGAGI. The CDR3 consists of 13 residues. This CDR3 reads CASSFRQASEAFF. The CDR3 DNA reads TGTGCCAGCAGTTTTCGACAGGCTTCTGAAGCTTTCTTT.

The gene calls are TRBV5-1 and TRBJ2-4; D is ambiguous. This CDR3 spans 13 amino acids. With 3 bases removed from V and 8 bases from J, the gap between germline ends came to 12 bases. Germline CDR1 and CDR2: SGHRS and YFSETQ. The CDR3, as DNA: TGCGCCAGCAGCTCCGGGTCGACCGACATTCAGTACTTC. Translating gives CASSSGSTDIQYF. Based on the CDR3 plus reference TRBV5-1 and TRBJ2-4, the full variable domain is KAGVTQTPRYLIKTRGQQVTLSCSPISGHRSVSWYQQTPGQGLQFLFEYFSETQRNKGNFPGRFSGRQFSNSRSEMNVSTLELGDSALYLCASSSGSTDIQYFGAGTRLSVL.

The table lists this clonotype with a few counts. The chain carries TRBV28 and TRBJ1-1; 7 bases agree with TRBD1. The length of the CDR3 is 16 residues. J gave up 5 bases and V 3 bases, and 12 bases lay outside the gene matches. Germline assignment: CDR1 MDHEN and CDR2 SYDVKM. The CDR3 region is CASSFLTRGLGTEAFF. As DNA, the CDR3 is TGTGCCAGCAGTTTTCTTACGAGGGGGCTCGGGACTGAAGCTTTCTTT.

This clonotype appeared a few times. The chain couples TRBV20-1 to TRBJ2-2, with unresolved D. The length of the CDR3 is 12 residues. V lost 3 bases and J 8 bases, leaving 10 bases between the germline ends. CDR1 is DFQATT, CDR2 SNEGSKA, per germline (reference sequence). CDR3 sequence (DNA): TGCAGTGCTAGTCGCCGGCCGGGGGAGCTGTTTTTT. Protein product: CSASRRPGELFF.

CDR3 DNA: TGCAGTGCTAGAGGGGCTAGCGGGGCTAACAATGAGCAGTTCTTC. Translated: CSARGASGANNEQFF. The V gene is TRBV20-1, the J gene TRBJ2-1; TRBD2 matches at 9 bases. Trimming removed 1 base from V and 5 bases from J; junction bases left unmatched: 6. The CDR3 consists of 15 residues. Germline lookup yields CDR1 DFQATT and CDR2 SNEGSKA (reference sequence).

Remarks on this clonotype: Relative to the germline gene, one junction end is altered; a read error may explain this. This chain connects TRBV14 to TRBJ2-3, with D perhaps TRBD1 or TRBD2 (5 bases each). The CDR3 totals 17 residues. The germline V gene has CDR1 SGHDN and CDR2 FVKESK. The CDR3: CATSERGITRARGTQYF. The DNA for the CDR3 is TGTGCCACCAGCGAGAGGGGAATTACTAGAGCGAGGGGTACGCAGTATTTT.

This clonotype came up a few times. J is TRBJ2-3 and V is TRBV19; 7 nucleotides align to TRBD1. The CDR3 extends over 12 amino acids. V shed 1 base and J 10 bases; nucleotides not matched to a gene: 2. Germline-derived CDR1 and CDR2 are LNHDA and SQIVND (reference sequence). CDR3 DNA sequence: TGTGCCAGTAGTATAGGGGACAGCCCGCAGTATTTT. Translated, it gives CASSIGDSPQYF.

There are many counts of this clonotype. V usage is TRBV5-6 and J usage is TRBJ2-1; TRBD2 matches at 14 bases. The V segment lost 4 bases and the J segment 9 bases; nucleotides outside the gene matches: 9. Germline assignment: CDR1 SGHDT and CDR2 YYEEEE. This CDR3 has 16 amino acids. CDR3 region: CASSLRTSGRIIEQFF. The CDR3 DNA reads TGTGCCAGCAGCCTGAGGACTAGCGGGAGGATCATTGAGCAGTTCTTC. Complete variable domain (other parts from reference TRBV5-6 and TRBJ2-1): DAGVTQSPTHLIKTRGQQVTLRCSPKSGHDTVSWYQQALGQGPQFIFQYYEEEERQRGNFPDRFSGHQFPNYSSELNVNALLLGDSALYLCASSLRTSGRIIEQFFGPGTRLTVL.

CDR3 amino acids: CATSIPLDGAGGYNEQFF. The CDR3 DNA follows: TGTGCCACCAGCATTCCTCTAGATGGGGCGGGAGGTTACAATGAGCAGTTCTTC. The chain has TRBV15 and TRBJ2-1; 8 bases are shared with TRBD2. Germline CDR1 LNHNV, CDR2 YYDKDF (reference sequence). This CDR3 comprises 18 residues. The junction had 15 bases not matched to a gene; V was cut back by 4 bases and J by 4 bases.